This entry lists 8 T cell receptor beta chains sequenced from one sample in a study of T cell clonotyping in hematopoietic cell transplantation. Profiled with immunoSEQ multiplex PCR; TCRdb holds only in-frame clones, not every one. In the table there are 69,000 or so clones, around 94% of which are singletons. Material: peripheral blood mononuclear cells. These receptor sequences come from a man in his forties or fifties in good health. Some clones in this sample may be carry-over from other donors' samples.

The chain is built from TRBV7-3 and TRBJ2-7, with TRBD2 matching 11 bases. V was pared by 0 bases and J by 3 bases, with 4 bases of the junction left unmatched. This CDR3 contains 16 residues. CDR1 and CDR2 from the germline V gene are SGHTA and FQGTGA. CDR3 region: CASSLTSSGRNYEQYF. CDR3 nucleotides: TGTGCCAGCAGCTTAACCTCTAGCGGGAGGAACTACGAGCAGTACTTC.

The chain employs TRBV29-1 and TRBJ2-2; D is undetermined. The CDR3 extends over 12 amino acids. In germline, CDR1 is SQVTM, CDR2 ANQGSEA. V was shortened by 8 bases and J by 2 bases, with 9 bases between the two germline ends. For the CDR3, the DNA is TGCAGCCTCTTAAAAAACACCGGGGAGCTGTTTTTT. Translated: CSLLKNTGELFF.

This chain links TRBV29-1 with TRBJ1-2; D possibly corresponds to TRBD1 (6 bases). V lost 0 bases, J lost 6 bases, and 11 bases lay in between. Per the germline V gene, CDR1 is SQVTM and CDR2 is ANQGSEA. The CDR3 contains 13 residues. This CDR3 is CSVEDYRVDGYTF. CDR3 nucleotide sequence: TGCAGCGTTGAAGATTACAGGGTGGATGGCTACACCTTC.

The CDR3 loop is CASSERGGLGEQYF. CDR3 sequence (DNA): TGTGCCAGCAGTGAGCGGGGGGGTTTGGGGGAGCAGTACTTC. The J gene is TRBJ2-7, the V gene TRBV6-1; 9 bases line up with TRBD2. The CDR3 is 14 residues long. The trim removed 3 bases at V and 7 bases at J, leaving 7 bases unmatched. Germline CDR1 is MNHNS and CDR2 is SASEGT.

The V gene is TRBV5-1, the J gene TRBJ1-3; 7 bases map to TRBD1. The trim removed 1 base at V and 0 bases at J, leaving 4 bases unmatched. CDR1 is SGHRS and CDR2 is YFSETQ in the germline V gene. The CDR3 extends over 16 amino acids. CDR3 coding DNA: TGCGCCAGCAGCTTGAGGACAGGCTTCTCTGGAAACACCATATATTTT. As protein: CASSLRTGFSGNTIYF.

This chain joins TRBV2 and TRBJ1-5; D might be TRBD1 (6 bases). The V end was cut by 9 bases, the J end by 7 bases, with 13 bases between. The CDR3 covers 12 residues. The germline V gene has CDR1 SNHLY and CDR2 FYNNEI. In DNA form, the CDR3 reads TGTGCCAGTAGGACAGTGGGCCAGCCCCAGCATTTT. Translated: CASRTVGQPQHF.

The chain combines TRBV5-1 with TRBJ2-7, with D possibly called TRBD1 or TRBD2 (7 bases each). Germline V gene data show CDR1 as SGHRS and CDR2 as YFSETQ. The CDR3 runs to 15 residues. V was pared by 2 bases and J by 3 bases, with 15 bases between. CDR3 in amino acids: CASSLAGQSYYEQYF. The CDR3 DNA is TGCGCCAGCAGCTTAGCGGGACAGTCTTACTACGAGCAGTACTTC.

The rearrangement joins TRBV11-3 to TRBJ2-3; possibly TRBD1 or TRBD2 for D (5 bases each). This CDR3 has 14 amino acids. Per the germline V gene, CDR1 is SGHNT and CDR2 is YENEEA. Trimming cost V 5 bases and J 10 bases, with 19 bases left between them. CDR3 in amino acids: CASSPSRDQPPQYF. CDR3 coding DNA: TGTGCCAGCAGCCCAAGCCGGGACCAACCTCCGCAGTATTTT.